This T cell receptor beta chain was recorded in a study of beta chain features in type 1 diabetes. CDR3 length equals 16 residues. The junction had 11 bases not matched to a gene; V was cut back by 5 bases and J by 4 bases. The V gene's germline CDR1 is SEHNR and CDR2 FQNEAQ (reference sequence). A heparinised blood draw that averaged about 110 mL was obtained once from each donor. The table lists this clone with many counts. Expressed TCRB transcripts were sequenced after all isolated RNA was converted to cDNA. The protocol was immunoSEQ multiplex PCR, while the TCRdb copy is restricted to in-frame clones and leaves out a portion. The table lists about 250,000 clones, around 14% of them singletons.

Input material: naive CD4+ T cells from blood. The chain uses TRBV7-9 and TRBJ2-1; TRBD1 agrees at 7 bases. The TCR comes from a middle-aged woman in good health. CDR3 region: CASSTSQGETYNEQFF. The CDR3 DNA is TGTGCCAGCAGCACGTCGCAGGGGGAGACTTACAATGAGCAGTTCTTC.